A single sample is the source of the 30 T cell receptor beta chains below, sequenced in a study of T cell repertoires in cytomegalovirus infection. TCRdb used MiXCR to reprocess the reads, holding one entry per CDR3 protein. Of roughly 860,000 distinct CDR3 sequences in the sample, around a third were seen once. Their recognized antigens are unknown. The sequencing here drew on cultured CD8+ T cells from PBMCs, taken from culture after CMV antigen stimulation. The receptors were sampled from a human donor in good health (CMV status not recorded). Some clones in this sample may be carry-over from other donors' samples.

This clonotype was found a few times. The rearrangement joins TRBV9 to TRBJ2-7, with D hard to call. Trimming removed 3 bases at V and 0 bases at J, with 13 bases between. The CDR3 runs to 15 residues. CDR1 is SGDLS and CDR2 is YYNGEE in the germline V gene. The CDR3 DNA is TGTGCCAGCAGCGCAAGCCCCCAGTCCTCCTACGAGCAGTACTTC. It codes for CASSASPQSSYEQYF.

There are many counts of this clonotype. The chain couples TRBV12-5 to TRBJ2-3, with D possibly TRBD1 on 5 matching bases. This CDR3 comprises 15 residues. In germline, CDR1 is LGHNT, CDR2 FRNRAP. Deletions cut 1 base from V and 0 bases from J, with 8 bases between. CDR3 in amino acids: CASGLGQRSTDTQYF. DNA of the CDR3: TGTGCTAGTGGTTTGGGACAGCGTAGCACAGATACGCAGTATTTT.

The rearrangement joins TRBV5-1 to TRBJ1-1; D is perhaps TRBD1 (5 bases). The CDR3 contains 15 residues. Trimming cost V 3 bases and J 1 base, with 13 bases left between them. CDR1 SGHRS and CDR2 YFSETQ come from the germline V gene. CDR3 DNA sequence: TGCGCCAGCAGCTGGCTCGGGGCTGCGAACACTGAAGCTTTCTTT. This codes for CASSWLGAANTEAFF. Looking up the rest from reference TRBV5-1 and TRBJ1-1 gives the full variable domain: KAGVTQTPRYLIKTRGQQVTLSCSPISGHRSVSWYQQTPGQGLQFLFEYFSETQRNKGNFPGRFSGRQFSNSRSEMNVSTLELGDSALYLCASSWLGAANTEAFFGQGTRLTVV.

V gene TRBV5-6 combines with J gene TRBJ1-5; D unclear. The germline V gene has CDR1 SGHDT and CDR2 YYEEEE. The V gene lost 2 bases and the J gene lost 7 bases, with 13 bases spanning the gap. The CDR3 contains 14 residues. CDR3 nucleotide sequence: TGTGCCAGCAGCTTCTGGCAGGCTCGGCAGCCCCAGCATTTT. This encodes CASSFWQARQPQHF.

This sequence joins TRBV6-1 and TRBJ2-3; the match to TRBD1 covers 7 bases. Germline values: CDR1 MNHNS, CDR2 SASEGT. The V and J ends lost 6 bases and 2 bases, in that order; junction bases with no gene match: 5. CDR3 length: 14 amino acids. CDR3 nucleotides: TGTGCCAGCAGCAACAGGGGTTTCACAGATACGCAGTATTTT. This gives the protein CASSNRGFTDTQYF.

The sample holds a few counts of this clonotype. This sequence joins TRBV13 and TRBJ2-1; TRBD2 matches at 7 bases. The CDR3 is made up of 15 amino acids. V dropped 6 bases and J dropped 8; count of bases not matched to a gene: 13. Germline V CDR1 and CDR2: PRHDT, FYEKMQ (reference sequence). The CDR3 sequence: CASSLGEGLSYEQFF. The CDR3 region has the DNA TGTGCCAGCAGTCTCGGGGAGGGCCTATCGTATGAGCAGTTCTTC.

CDR3 in amino acids: CASSLRQSYEQYV. The CDR3 DNA reads as TGTGCCAGCAGCTTGAGGCAGTCCTACGAGCAGTACGTC. This sequence joins TRBV7-9 and TRBJ2-7; D call uncertain. The germline CDR1 and CDR2 sequences are SEHNR and FQNEAQ (reference sequence). The V end lost 3 bases, the J end lost 1 base, and 7 bases lay between the germline ends. The CDR3 totals 13 residues.

V gene TRBV28 combines with J gene TRBJ2-7; 7 nucleotides agree with TRBD1. The ends lost 4 bases at V and 2 bases at J; junction bases unmatched: 8. The CDR3 contains 15 residues. Germline CDR1 is MDHEN and CDR2 is SYDVKM. CDR3 in DNA: TGTGCCAGCAGTTCTACTGGACAGGCCCCCTACGAGCAGTACGTC. Its translation is CASSSTGQAPYEQYV.

The chain is built from TRBV5-1 and TRBJ2-1; TRBD1 matches at 8 bases. The CDR3 has 12 residues. The trim removed 9 bases at V and 8 bases at J, leaving 7 bases unmatched. The germline CDR1 and CDR2 sequences are SGHRS and YFSETQ. The CDR3 loop is CATTDREDEQFF. In DNA form, the CDR3 reads TGCGCCACGACGGACAGGGAAGATGAGCAGTTCTTC.

The rearrangement joins TRBV7-6 to TRBJ2-1; possibly TRBD2 for D (7 bases). Germline lookup yields CDR1 SGHVS and CDR2 FNYEAQ. V shed 0 bases and J shed 5 bases, with 23 bases lying between them. CDR3 size: 19 residues. The CDR3 DNA reads TGTGCCAGCAGCTTAGCGATCCGTTGGGAGGGGGGGGACCACAATGAGCAGTTCTTC. Amino acids: CASSLAIRWEGGDHNEQFF.

V usage is TRBV6-2 or TRBV6-3 and J usage is TRBJ2-2; TRBD2 matches at 8 bases. The CDR3 is 18 residues long. Per the germline V gene, CDR1 is MNHEY and CDR2 is SVGEGT. The V and J ends lost 6 bases and 0 bases, in that order; junction bases with no gene match: 12. CDR3: CASRQPLAGLANTGELFF. The DNA of the CDR3 is TGTGCCAGCAGACAACCCTTAGCGGGGCTTGCGAACACCGGGGAGCTGTTTTTT.

The V gene is TRBV27, the J gene TRBJ2-5; D possibly corresponds to TRBD1 (5 bases). Germline V gives CDR1 MNHEY, CDR2 SMNVEV (reference sequence). Trimming shortened V by 5 bases and J by 5 bases, and 18 bases separated the two germline ends. This CDR3 comprises 15 residues. CDR3 sequence (DNA): TGTGCCAGCAGTCCTAGAGTGGGGCAGAGGGAGACCCAGTACTTC. It is translated as CASSPRVGQRETQYF.

This clonotype has just a few counts. The V gene is TRBV24-1, the J gene TRBJ2-5; D is undetermined. CDR3 size: 9 residues. Trimming pared 11 bases from V and 5 bases from J, leaving 5 bases between. From germline, CDR1 is KGHDR and CDR2 SFDVKD. This chain's CDR3 is CAIWETQYF. Written as DNA, the CDR3 is TGTGCCATCTGGGAGACCCAGTACTTC.

This clonotype was observed a few times. V gene TRBV19 combines with J gene TRBJ1-5, with 7 bases fitting TRBD1. J gave up 0 bases and V 7 bases, and 6 bases lay outside the gene matches. The CDR3 has 15 amino acids. CDR1 and CDR2 (germline): LNHDA, SQIVND (reference sequence). Written as DNA, the CDR3 is TGTGCCAGTACCACGACAGGGTATAGCAATCAGCCCCAGCATTTT. Protein: CASTTTGYSNQPQHF.

The chain employs TRBV29-1 and TRBJ1-2; tentative D call: TRBD1 (6 bases). CDR3 length: 13 amino acids. V dropped 0 bases and J dropped 8 bases, with 13 bases sitting between them. Germline CDR1 SQVTM, CDR2 ANQGSEA. The CDR3 coding sequence is TGCAGCGTTGAAGATAGGGGGGCGAAGGGCTACACCTTC. Amino acids: CSVEDRGAKGYTF. Variable domain in full (rest from reference TRBV29-1 and TRBJ1-2): SAVISQKPSRDICQRGTSLTIQCQVDSQVTMMFWYRQQPGQSLTLIATANQGSEATYESGFVIDKFPISRPNLTFSTLTVSNMSPEDSSIYLCSVEDRGAKGYTFGSGTRLTVV.

This clonotype came up a few times. This sequence joins TRBV28 and TRBJ2-1; possibly TRBD2 for D (7 bases). Trimming removed 1 base from V and 5 bases from J, with 12 bases in between. Germline lookup yields CDR1 MDHEN and CDR2 SYDVKM. This CDR3 has 15 amino acids. CDR3 amino acids: CASSLYGGRNNEQFF. The CDR3 DNA sequence: TGTGCCAGCAGTTTATACGGGGGGCGCAACAATGAGCAGTTCTTC.

This clonotype turned up a few times. The rearrangement joins TRBV7-9 to TRBJ1-2; 9 bases agree with TRBD1. Germline V gene lookup returns CDR1 SEHNR and CDR2 FQNEAQ (reference sequence). The junction had 8 bases not matched to a gene; V was cut back by 1 base and J by 2 bases. The CDR3 sequence is 17 residues long. CDR3 coding DNA: TGTGCCAGCAGCTTAGATCACGGCGGGACAGGGAACTATGGCTACACCTTC. Protein: CASSLDHGGTGNYGYTF.

This clonotype was seen a handful of times. J is TRBJ1-1 and V is TRBV3-1; D is possibly TRBD1 (5 bases). Germline assignment: CDR1 LGHDT and CDR2 YNNKEL (reference sequence). The CDR3 contains 11 residues. The V end was cut by 0 bases, the J end by 11 bases, with 7 bases between. Here the CDR3 reads CASSQDGGAFF. The CDR3 DNA follows: TGTGCCAGCAGCCAAGATGGGGGTGCTTTCTTT.

This clonotype was counted a few times. V gene TRBV7-9 combines with J gene TRBJ1-1; D gene uncertain. The germline V and J ends were trimmed by 0 bases and 3 bases, with 8 bases remaining between them. The CDR3 runs to 14 residues. Germline V gives CDR1 SEHNR, CDR2 FQNEAQ (reference sequence). The chain's CDR3 is CASSLATGYTEAFF. The CDR3 nucleotides are TGTGCCAGCAGCTTAGCGACGGGGTACACTGAAGCTTTCTTT.

This chain joins TRBV6-1 and TRBJ1-6; 12 bases align to TRBD1. The CDR3 totals 15 residues. The germline gives CDR1 MNHNS, CDR2 SASEGT. V shed 6 bases and J 10 bases; nucleotides not matched to a gene: 7. The CDR3 here is CASRPGQGAGSPLHF. The CDR3 DNA reads as TGTGCCAGCAGACCGGGACAGGGGGCAGGGTCACCCCTCCACTTT.

In this sample, this clonotype turned up many times. This chain links TRBV7-6 with TRBJ2-5; D might be TRBD2 (5 bases). CDR3 length equals 18 residues. Germline-derived CDR1 and CDR2 are SGHVS and FNYEAQ. V was shortened by 2 bases and J by 3 bases, with 22 bases between the two germline ends. The CDR3 sequence: CASSLIPGSVSTKETQYF. CDR3 bases: TGTGCCAGCAGCTTAATTCCGGGGAGTGTTTCAACTAAAGAGACCCAGTACTTC.

This clonotype occurred a few times. The chain is built from TRBV12-3 or TRBV12-4 and TRBJ1-2, with TRBD1 matching 7 bases. The CDR3 covers 14 residues. Unmatched junction bases numbered 8, after V lost 4 bases and J lost 6 bases. CDR3: CASSSGQTPDGYTF. CDR3 DNA sequence: TGTGCCAGCAGTTCGGGACAGACTCCGGATGGCTACACCTTC.

This clonotype appeared a few times. The V gene is TRBV4-1, the J gene TRBJ1-2; D is uncertain. The CDR3 is 15 residues long. V lost 2 bases, J lost 0 bases, and 10 bases lay in between. Germline CDR1 and CDR2: MGHRA and YSYEKL. The CDR3 reads CASSQRTGANYGYTF. CDR3 in DNA: TGCGCCAGCAGCCAAAGAACCGGGGCTAACTATGGCTACACCTTC.

The CDR3 is CASSPPNRAGNTIYF. The CDR3 coding sequence is TGTGCCAGCAGCCCCCCGAACAGGGCTGGAAACACCATATATTTT. V is TRBV12-3 or TRBV12-4 and J is TRBJ1-3; D possibly corresponds to TRBD1 (6 bases). This CDR3 is 15 amino acids long. Trimming left V 6 bases short and J 2 bases short, with 14 bases between.

The V gene is TRBV2, the J gene TRBJ1-5, with 11 bases that match TRBD1. Germline V gives CDR1 SNHLY, CDR2 FYNNEI. V was pared by 6 bases and J by 7 bases, with 5 bases of the junction left unmatched. CDR3 length: 14 amino acids. The chain's CDR3 is CASRGGTGGQPQHF. The CDR3 DNA follows: TGTGCCAGCAGAGGAGGGACAGGGGGACAGCCCCAGCATTTT.

The gene calls are TRBV2 and TRBJ1-6; D might be TRBD1 (5 bases). CDR3 length: 15 residues. The germline V gene has CDR1 SNHLY and CDR2 FYNNEI. V was clipped by 8 bases and J by 6 bases, with 17 bases between them. The CDR3 DNA is TGTGCCAGCGTTTGGGTCACAGGCCGTAATTCACCCCTCCACTTT. This encodes CASVWVTGRNSPLHF. The whole variable domain, remainder taken from reference TRBV2 and TRBJ1-6, is EPEVTQTPSHQVTQMGQEVILRCVPISNHLYFYWYRQILGQKVEFLVSFYNNEISEKSEIFDDQFSVERPDGSNFTLKIRSTKLEDSAMYFCASVWVTGRNSPLHFGNGTRLTVT.

This clonotype turned up a few times. The chain links TRBV7-6 to TRBJ1-2; the D gene is possibly TRBD1 (6 bases). Trimming took off 1 base at V and 4 bases at J, with 16 bases between the two ends. CDR1 and CDR2 (germline): SGHVS, FNYEAQ. The CDR3 is 16 amino acids. In DNA, the CDR3 is TGTGCCAGCAGCTTAGACGGGGGCCGGGACGGCTATGGCTACACCTTC. The encoded protein is CASSLDGGRDGYGYTF.

The chain carries TRBV4-1 and TRBJ2-2; D possibly corresponds to TRBD2 (5 bases). The V and J ends lost 2 bases and 8 bases respectively, with 15 bases between them. From germline, CDR1 is MGHRA and CDR2 YSYEKL. CDR3 length: 15 amino acids. The CDR3: CASSQFSLGDGELFF. CDR3 coding DNA: TGCGCCAGCAGCCAATTCTCCCTCGGGGATGGGGAGCTGTTTTTT.

The sample holds a few counts of this clonotype. The chain uses TRBV7-8 and TRBJ1-2, with TRBD1 matching over 11 bases. Trimming took 5 bases from V and 6 from J; bases not matched to a gene: 11. Germline V gene sequence: CDR1 SGHVS, CDR2 FQNEAQ. CDR3 size: 16 residues. CDR3 in DNA: TGTGCCAGCAGCCGAGGAGCCCCGGGACAGGGGGATGGCTACACCTTC. Protein sequence: CASSRGAPGQGDGYTF.

This clonotype came up many times. The rearrangement links TRBV7-2 to TRBJ2-1, with 7 bases fitting TRBD1. CDR1 SGHTA and CDR2 FQGNSA come from the germline V gene. This CDR3 region has 21 residues. V lost 2 bases, J lost 4 bases, and 23 bases stayed unmatched. The CDR3 nucleotides are TGTGCCAGCAGCTTAATCTCTTGGGCCGTCAGGGGGTACACGGGATACAATGAGCAGTTCTTC. The encoded protein is CASSLISWAVRGYTGYNEQFF.